This T cell receptor beta chain was retrieved from a study of blood T cells in healthy people across ages. In the study overall: Using template switching, researchers captured about one barcoded beta molecule for each two T cells. Regarding the study as a whole: As age increased, TCR beta diversity per million T cells fell in a roughly linear fashion. PBMCs that were unsorted prevented a conclusive naive versus antigen-experienced comparison.

The use of a sample-barcoded 5' primer and a J-beta primer mix characterized a second PCR of about 7 to 12 cycles. TCRdb reanalysed the 5' RACE reads using MiXCR and keeps one entry per CDR3 protein. Of approximately 1.5 million distinct CDR3 sequences in the sample, 42% were seen once. This clonotype has just a few counts. Its antigen is not identified. A clone one base away is much larger, so this may be a read error. Per the germline V gene, CDR1 is SNHLY and CDR2 is FYNNEI. The CDR3 loop spans 16 amino acids. V is TRBV2 and J is TRBJ1-6, with 7 bases fitting TRBD1. The TCR was taken from a woman between 18 and 29 years old in good health. Source material: blood. CDR3 amino acids: CASSNRGPSYNSPPHF. CDR3 DNA: TGTGCCAGCAGTAACAGGGGTCCCTCCTATAATTCACCCCCCCACTTT.